A selection of T cell receptor beta chains follows, all from one sample in a study of T cell repertoires in cytomegalovirus infection. TCRdb processed the reads anew with MiXCR; each CDR3 protein has one entry. Among hundreds of thousands of distinct CDR3 sequences listed, 11% were seen once. Material for sequencing was PBMCs. These TCRs come from a human donor in good health (CMV status not recorded). Some clones in this sample may be carry-over from other donors' samples. Each CDR3 is given with its conserved first and last residue.

V gene	J gene	CDR3 protein
TRBV10-3	TRBJ1-5	CAIRGTENQPQHF
TRBV19	TRBJ1-2	CASSPGQGSRYGYTF
TRBV5-1	TRBJ2-2	CASSLALGGLNTGELFF
TRBV6-1	TRBJ1-6	CASSKGPLWSPLHF
TRBV2	TRBJ1-6	CASREGYQFSSPLHF
TRBV15	TRBJ1-2	CATSRTDGKLYGYTF
TRBV6-5	TRBJ2-1	CASNDPPGTGSNEQFF
TRBV6-5	TRBJ1-2	CASSYDSNYGYTF
TRBV6-1	TRBJ1-5	CASSERPSSNQPQHF
TRBV3-1	TRBJ1-1	CASSQEYRAQILGAFF
TRBV12-3/TRBV12-4	TRBJ1-1	CASSLAPGTRGTEAFF
TRBV7-6	TRBJ2-7	CASSLGTGSQIYEQYF
TRBV10-3	TRBJ2-7	CAISESRGAPVF
TRBV11-3	TRBJ2-1	CASSFGPSSYNEQFF
TRBV28	TRBJ2-3	CASSLTGGPPDTQYF
TRBV19	TRBJ1-1	CASSIMAELNTEAFF
TRBV20-1	TRBJ1-5	CSARDRDNSNQPQHF
TRBV20-1	TRBJ2-5	CSVGPTGTQYF
TRBV2	TRBJ2-3	CATQREGSADTQYF
TRBV7-9	TRBJ2-3	CASSSSGGTDTQYF
TRBV20-1	TRBJ1-5	CSARDLVFSQHF
TRBV12-3/TRBV12-4	TRBJ2-5	CASSRGLAGGNGQETQYF
TRBV30	TRBJ2-2	CAWSRKGAGGELFF
TRBV19	TRBJ1-4	CASSIGRTNEKLFF
TRBV11-2	TRBJ2-1	CASSLVAGNEQFF
TRBV15	TRBJ1-5	CATSPGRGFNQPQHF
TRBV20-1	TRBJ1-5	CSASGLGQPQHF
TRBV12-3/TRBV12-4	TRBJ2-3	CASSPRAPVTDTQYF
TRBV12-3/TRBV12-4	TRBJ2-2	CASSLVENGELFF
TRBV30	TRBJ2-7	CAWSVLRGYEQYF
TRBV6-6	TRBJ1-4	CASSLLAGTGSEKLFF
TRBV6-2/TRBV6-3	TRBJ1-2	CASRTSGQGRGYTF
TRBV25-1	TRBJ2-3	CASSATGSNVDTQYF
TRBV5-1	TRBJ2-2	CASSFRGSANTGELFF
TRBV19	TRBJ1-5	CASSIRGSYNQPQHF
TRBV7-9	TRBJ2-1	CASILAGGGHNEQFF
TRBV6-5	TRBJ2-7	CTSREGGSYEQYF
TRBV20-1	TRBJ2-5	CSAREWGPRETQYF
TRBV5-1	TRBJ1-1	CASSSNRQTEAFF
TRBV6-1	TRBJ2-1	CASSDTGQGKGQFF
TRBV11-2	TRBJ1-2	CASSIGTGERYTF
TRBV5-1	TRBJ1-2	CASRGAGQGDYGYTF
TRBV10-2	TRBJ2-5	CASSVRTGLETQYF
TRBV29-1	TRBJ1-1	CSVYDRGNTEAFF
TRBV11-2	TRBJ2-1	CASSLEWGPSNEQFF
TRBV30	TRBJ2-1	CAWSRGTSRNEQFF
TRBV9	TRBJ1-3	CASSPEEPSGNTIYF
TRBV5-1	TRBJ1-2	CASSLYETGPYGYTF
TRBV5-4	TRBJ2-5	CASSLQSPGQGPQHF
TRBV11-1	TRBJ2-4	CASSFSGAKNIQYF
TRBV5-1	TRBJ1-1	CASSSHDEAFF